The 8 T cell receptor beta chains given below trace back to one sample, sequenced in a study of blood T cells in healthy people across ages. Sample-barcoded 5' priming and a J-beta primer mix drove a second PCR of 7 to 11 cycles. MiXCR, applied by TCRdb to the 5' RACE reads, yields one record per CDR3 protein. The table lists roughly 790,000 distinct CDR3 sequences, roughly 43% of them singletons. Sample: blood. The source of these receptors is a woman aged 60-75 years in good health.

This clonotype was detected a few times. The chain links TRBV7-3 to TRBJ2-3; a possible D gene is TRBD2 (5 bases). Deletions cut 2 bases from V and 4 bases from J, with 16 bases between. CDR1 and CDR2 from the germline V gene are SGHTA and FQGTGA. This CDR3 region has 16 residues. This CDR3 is CASSLAVSGGPDTQYF. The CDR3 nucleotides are TGTGCCAGCAGCTTAGCGGTATCCGGAGGCCCAGATACGCAGTATTTT.

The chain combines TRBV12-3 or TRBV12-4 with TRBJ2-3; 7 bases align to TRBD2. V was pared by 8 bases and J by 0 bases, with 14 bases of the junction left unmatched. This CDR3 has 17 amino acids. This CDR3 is CASLPTSWRTSTDTQYF. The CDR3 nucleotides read TGTGCCAGCCTCCCGACTAGCTGGCGGACTAGCACAGATACGCAGTATTTT.

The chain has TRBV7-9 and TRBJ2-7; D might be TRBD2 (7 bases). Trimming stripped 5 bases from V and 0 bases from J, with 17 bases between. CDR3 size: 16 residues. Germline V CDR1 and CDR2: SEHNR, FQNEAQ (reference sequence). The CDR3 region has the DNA TGTGCCAGCAGCACCCTAGGGGGGGGCTTCTCCTACGAGCAGTACTTC. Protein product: CASSTLGGGFSYEQYF.

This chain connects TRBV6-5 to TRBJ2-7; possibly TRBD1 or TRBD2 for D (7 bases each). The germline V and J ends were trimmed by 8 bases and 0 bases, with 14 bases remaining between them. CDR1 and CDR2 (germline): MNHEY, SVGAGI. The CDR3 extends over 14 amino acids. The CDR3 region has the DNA TGTGCCAGCGGCAGGGGGGGAAGCTCCTACGAGCAGTACTTC. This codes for CASGRGGSSYEQYF.

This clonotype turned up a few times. DNA for the CDR3: TGCAGTGCCATCCAGGGCTACAACTACAATGAGCAGTTCTTC. This translates into CSAIQGYNYNEQFF. The chain is built from TRBV20-1 and TRBJ2-1; perhaps TRBD1 as D (5 bases). Deletions cut 6 bases from V and 3 bases from J, with 15 bases between. CDR3 length equals 14 residues. CDR1 and CDR2 from the germline V gene are DFQATT and SNEGSKA (reference sequence).

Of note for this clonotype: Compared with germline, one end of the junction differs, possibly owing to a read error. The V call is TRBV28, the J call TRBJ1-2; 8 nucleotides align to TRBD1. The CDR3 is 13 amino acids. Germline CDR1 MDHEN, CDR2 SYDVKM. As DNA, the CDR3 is TGTGCCAGCAGACTCGACAGGGGCTATGGCTGCACCTTC. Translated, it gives CASRLDRGYGCTF.

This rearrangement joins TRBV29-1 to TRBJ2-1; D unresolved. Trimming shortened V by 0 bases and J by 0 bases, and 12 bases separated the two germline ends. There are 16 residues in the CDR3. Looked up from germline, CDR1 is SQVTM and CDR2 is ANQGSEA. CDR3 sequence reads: CSVEDLPRSSYNEQFF. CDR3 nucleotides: TGCAGCGTTGAAGATCTACCCAGGAGCTCCTACAATGAGCAGTTCTTC.

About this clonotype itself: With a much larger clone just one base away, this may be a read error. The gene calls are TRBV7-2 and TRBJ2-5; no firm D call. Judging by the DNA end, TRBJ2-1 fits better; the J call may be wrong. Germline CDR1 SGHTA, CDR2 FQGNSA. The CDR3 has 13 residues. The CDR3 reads CASSVQYQETQFF. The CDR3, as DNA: TGTGCCAGCAGCGTCCAGTACCAAGAGACCCAGTTCTTC.